A single sample is the source of the 23 T cell receptor beta chains below, sequenced in a study of immune evolution from preneoplasia to lung adenocarcinoma (dated by TCRdb to the early 2020s). Libraries were prepared through the immunoSEQ multiplex PCR assay. This immuneACCESS table, as held by TCRdb, lists in-frame sequences with V and J called but not all clones. Of the missing ones, under half trace to an unresolved V gene in checked studies; the others have no known cause. The sample table holds over 30,000 clones, of which 74% were seen once. The top ten clonotypes cover around 6.1% of the sample. Specimen: FFPE invasive lung adenocarcinoma tissue. The sample's cell subset or site label, decoded: frankly invasive lung adenocarcinoma (ADC). The receptors originated from a person between 55 and 70 years old with lung adenocarcinoma.

J is TRBJ2-2 and V is TRBV5-4; D call uncertain. Germline V gives CDR1 SGHNT, CDR2 YYREEE (reference sequence). V dropped 1 base and J dropped 3 bases, with 7 bases sitting between them. There are 14 residues in the CDR3. The CDR3 here is CASSLSQHTGELFF. The CDR3 region has the DNA TGTGCCAGCAGCTTGTCGCAGCACACCGGGGAGCTGTTTTTT.

This clone has only one observation. This sequence joins TRBV29-1 and TRBJ2-1, with 7 bases matching TRBD2. The V gene end was trimmed by 3 bases and the J gene end by 10 bases; junction bases not matched to a gene: 3. Germline-derived CDR1 and CDR2 are SQVTM and ANQGSEA. The CDR3 consists of 11 residues. CDR3 residues: CSVDSGGEQFF. CDR3 nucleotide sequence: TGCAGCGTTGACTCGGGAGGAGAGCAGTTCTTC.

The chain employs TRBV18 and TRBJ2-1; D ambiguous. The CDR3 has 11 residues. With 5 bases removed from V and 5 bases from J, the gap between germline ends came to 4 bases. Germline V gene sequence: CDR1 KGHSH, CDR2 LQKENI. The CDR3 sequence: CASSINNEQFF. The CDR3 DNA reads as TGTGCCAGCTCAATTAACAATGAGCAGTTCTTC.

The CDR3 reads CATSGGPGQGPTGGYTF. CDR3 sequence (DNA): TGTGCCACCAGCGGAGGCCCGGGACAGGGGCCCACCGGGGGCTACACCTTC. The rearrangement joins TRBV15 to TRBJ1-2, with TRBD1 matching 10 bases. With V trimmed by 5 bases and J by 8 bases, 17 bases remained unmatched. The CDR3 has 17 residues. The germline V gene has CDR1 LNHNV and CDR2 YYDKDF (reference sequence).

The V and J genes are TRBV12-5 and TRBJ2-1; D gene unclear. V was cut by 3 bases and J by 12 bases, with 9 bases left in between. CDR1 and CDR2 from the germline V gene are LGHNT and FRNRAP. The CDR3 has 11 residues. The CDR3: CASGFNSGQFF. The CDR3 nucleotides are TGTGCTAGTGGTTTCAACTCTGGGCAGTTCTTC.

V gene TRBV28 combines with J gene TRBJ1-1; D is unresolved. Germline-derived CDR1 and CDR2 are MDHEN and SYDVKM. Trimming removed 2 bases at V and 1 base at J, with 5 bases between. The CDR3 runs 13 residues. The CDR3 loop is CASSLRENTEAFF. The CDR3 DNA reads TGTGCCAGCAGTTTAAGGGAGAACACTGAAGCTTTCTTT. Full variable domain (outside the CDR3, taken from reference TRBV28 and TRBJ1-1): DVKVTQSSRYLVKRTGEKVFLECVQDMDHENMFWYRQDPGLGLRLIYFSYDVKMKEKGDIPEGYSVSREKKERFSLILESASTNQTSMYLCASSLRENTEAFFGQGTRLTVV.

The chain carries TRBV15 and TRBJ2-1; TRBD2 matches at 11 bases. After removal of 1 base from V and 2 bases from J, the junction contained 4 bases not matched to a gene. Per germline, CDR1 LNHNV and CDR2 YYDKDF (reference sequence). This CDR3 spans 17 amino acids. DNA for the CDR3: TGTGCCACCAGCAGAGGAGGGACTAGCGGTGCCTACAATGAGCAGTTCTTC. It yields the protein CATSRGGTSGAYNEQFF.

This chain joins TRBV10-3 and TRBJ2-2; D may be TRBD2 (5 bases). The V end was cut by 5 bases, the J end by 6 bases, with 19 bases between. The germline V gene has CDR1 ENHRY and CDR2 SYGVKD. This CDR3 contains 16 residues. CDR3 DNA sequence: TGTGCCATCAGTTCCCACCCCGGAACTAGTTCCGGGGAGCTGTTTTTT. Amino acids: CAISSHPGTSSGELFF.

The CDR3 region is CASSSAHNQPQHF. DNA of the CDR3: TGTGCCAGCAGTTCCGCACACAATCAGCCCCAGCATTTT. V gene TRBV6-5 combines with J gene TRBJ1-5; D remains unclear. Trimming cost V 4 bases and J 3 bases, with 7 bases left between them. The CDR3 runs to 13 residues. Germline CDR1 MNHEY, CDR2 SVGAGI.

V gene TRBV28 combines with J gene TRBJ1-1; D ambiguous. Trimming pared 3 bases from V and 0 bases from J, leaving 2 bases between. The CDR3 contains 12 residues. CDR1 is MDHEN, CDR2 SYDVKM, per germline. CDR3 DNA: TGTGCCAGCAGTTTGTTGAACACTGAAGCTTTCTTT. Protein: CASSLLNTEAFF.

The chain employs TRBV10-3 and TRBJ1-2; D unclear. The CDR3 totals 13 residues. With 4 bases removed from V and 0 bases from J, the gap between germline ends came to 6 bases. The germline gives CDR1 ENHRY, CDR2 SYGVKD. The CDR3 sequence is CAISAAPNYGYTF. DNA of the CDR3: TGTGCCATCAGTGCTGCGCCTAACTATGGCTACACCTTC.

V usage is TRBV6-5 and J usage is TRBJ1-1; D remains unclear. V lost 2 bases and J 8 bases, leaving 6 bases between the germline ends. The CDR3 consists of 11 residues. Germline V gives CDR1 MNHEY, CDR2 SVGAGI. CDR3 loop: CASSYRREAFF. CDR3 nucleotide sequence: TGTGCCAGCAGTTACAGGCGGGAAGCTTTCTTT.

The CDR3 protein is CASSRQNSGNTIYF. The CDR3 region has the DNA TGTGCCAGCAGCAGACAGAACTCTGGAAACACCATATATTTT. The chain joins TRBV11-3 to TRBJ1-3; D perhaps matches TRBD1 (5 bases). The CDR3 is 14 amino acids. CDR1 and CDR2 from the germline V gene are SGHNT and YENEEA. Trimming removed 5 bases at V and 0 bases at J, with 8 bases between.

The sample holds a few counts of this clone. J is TRBJ1-2 and V is TRBV18; D is possibly TRBD1 (5 bases). CDR3 length: 14 amino acids. Germline lookup yields CDR1 KGHSH and CDR2 LQKENI. Trimming took off 3 bases at V and 4 bases at J, with 12 bases between the two ends. The CDR3 region is CASSPGLIVYGYTF. The CDR3 DNA reads TGTGCCAGCTCACCGGGACTGATTGTCTATGGCTACACCTTC.

This clone has a count of ten or more. The gene calls are TRBV27 and TRBJ2-7; a weak D match, TRBD1 (6 bases). Germline assignment: CDR1 MNHEY and CDR2 SMNVEV (reference sequence). This CDR3 comprises 15 residues. V was shortened by 6 bases and J by 2 bases, with 17 bases between the two germline ends. CDR3 region: CASRAKNRATYEQYF. For the CDR3, the DNA is TGTGCCAGCAGAGCAAAAAACAGGGCTACCTACGAGCAGTACTTC.

The V and J genes are TRBV7-8 and TRBJ2-7; D not resolved. Trimming shortened V by 2 bases and J by 3 bases, and 17 bases separated the two germline ends. The CDR3 has 16 residues. From germline, CDR1 is SGHVS and CDR2 FQNEAQ. CDR3: CASSLLPAQQIYEQYF. The CDR3 DNA sequence: TGTGCCAGCAGCTTACTCCCGGCCCAGCAGATCTACGAGCAGTACTTC.

The chain recombines TRBV30 with TRBJ2-3; 9 nucleotides line up with TRBD2. The CDR3 is 15 residues long. After removal of 4 bases from V and 6 bases from J, the junction contained 11 bases not matched to a gene. Germline V gene data show CDR1 as GTSNPN and CDR2 as SVGIG (reference sequence). The CDR3 protein is CAWTPVAGVGDTQYF. The CDR3 nucleotides read TGTGCCTGGACTCCGGTAGCGGGAGTAGGGGATACGCAGTATTTT.

The gene calls are TRBV27 and TRBJ1-2; the D is unclear. Per germline, CDR1 MNHEY and CDR2 SMNVEV (reference sequence). Trimming removed 2 bases from V and 4 bases from J, with 11 bases in between. The CDR3 length is 14 residues. The CDR3 protein is CASSLKWEGYGYTF. In DNA form, the CDR3 reads TGTGCCAGCAGTTTAAAGTGGGAGGGCTATGGCTACACCTTC.

The chain combines TRBV7-9 with TRBJ2-3, with TRBD2 as a possible D gene (5 bases). The germline V gene encodes CDR1 SEHNR and CDR2 FQNEAQ (reference sequence). There are 16 residues in the CDR3. Trimming removed 5 bases at V and 6 bases at J, with 21 bases between. The CDR3 region has the DNA TGTGCCAGCAGCCCGACTTGGACGGGAAACACGGATACGCAGTATTTT. Translated: CASSPTWTGNTDTQYF.

The V gene is TRBV7-2, the J gene TRBJ2-4; D remains ambiguous. Germline V lookup: CDR1 SGHTA, CDR2 FQGNSA. The V and J ends lost 4 bases and 0 bases respectively, with 13 bases between them. The CDR3 covers 16 residues. In nucleotides, the CDR3 is TGTGCCAGCAGCTCCCCCGGTCAGGTAGCCAAAAACATTCAGTACTTC. Its protein is CASSSPGQVAKNIQYF.

In its sample, this clone was seen a few times. Germline is not matched at one junction end, which may reflect a read error. The rearrangement links TRBV27 to TRBJ2-7, with D perhaps matching TRBD1 (6 bases). The germline V gene has CDR1 MNHEY and CDR2 SMNVEV (reference sequence). This CDR3 is 11 amino acids long. Here the CDR3 DNA reads TGTGCCAGCGGGGACAATTCCCTTCAGCACTTC. This sequence encodes CASGDNSLQHF.

V gene TRBV7-2 combines with J gene TRBJ2-1; 9 nucleotides line up with TRBD1. The CDR3 covers 14 residues. Looked up from germline, CDR1 is SGHTA and CDR2 is FQGNSA. Unmatched junction bases numbered 10, after V lost 7 bases and J lost 9 bases. The CDR3 DNA is TGTGCCAGCATCGAACAGGGGGCGCTTTTTGAGCAGTTCTTC. Its translation is CASIEQGALFEQFF.

The V and J genes are TRBV27 and TRBJ2-7; D is ambiguous. In germline, CDR1 is MNHEY, CDR2 SMNVEV (reference sequence). V was trimmed by 3 bases and J by 5 bases, leaving 11 bases between them. CDR3 size: 13 residues. DNA of the CDR3: TGTGCCAGCAGTTTCAGAGAGGTTAACGAGCAGTACTTC. Its protein product is CASSFREVNEQYF.